A single sample gave rise to the 8 T cell receptor beta chains below, sequenced in a study of T cells in Graves' hyperthyroidism and ophthalmopathy. Amplification targeted TCR beta CDR3 regions from RNA transcripts. First-round RT-PCR targeting the TCR CDR3 was performed with the HTBI primer set. TCRdb re-called the multiplex PCR reads with MiXCR, one entry per CDR3 protein. The sample includes hundreds of thousands of distinct CDR3 sequences, 22% of them seen just once. The sequencing sample was made of blood. All receptors derive from a woman between 65 and 79 years old with Graves' ophthalmopathy.

This clonotype has just a few counts. In nucleotides, the CDR3 is TGTGCCAGCAGCTTAAGGACATCGAACACCGGGGAGCTGTTTTTT. It translates to CASSLRTSNTGELFF. This chain connects TRBV7-2 to TRBJ2-2, with D tentatively TRBD1 (5 bases). Trimming pared 2 bases from V and 0 bases from J, leaving 7 bases between. CDR1 is SGHTA, CDR2 FQGNSA, per germline. CDR3 length: 15 residues.

This clonotype was picked up many times. The chain is built from TRBV6-1 and TRBJ1-1; a possible D gene is TRBD1 (5 bases). There are 14 residues in the CDR3. V was pared by 6 bases and J by 1 base, with 12 bases between. The V gene's germline CDR1 is MNHNS and CDR2 SASEGT. The CDR3 spells CASRRQLRNTEAFF. The CDR3 region has the DNA TGTGCCAGCAGGAGACAGCTTAGGAACACTGAAGCTTTCTTT.

The gene calls are TRBV5-1 and TRBJ2-1, with TRBD2 matching over 12 bases. Germline V CDR1 and CDR2: SGHRS, YFSETQ. V lost 7 bases and J lost 8; bases outside the gene matches: 10. This CDR3 has 15 residues. For the CDR3, the DNA is TGCGCCAGCGCAAAACTAGCGGGAGGAGGGGATGAGCAGTTCTTC. This sequence encodes CASAKLAGGGDEQFF.

The rearrangement links TRBV7-2 to TRBJ1-2; D gene uncertain. The CDR3 has 17 residues. V dropped 5 bases and J dropped 9 bases, with 28 bases sitting between them. Germline lookup yields CDR1 SGHTA and CDR2 FQGNSA. The CDR3 bases are TGTGCCAGCAGCACCCGCATTAAGGGCGGAGCCCCCTTTCGCTACACCTTC. It specifies CASSTRIKGGAPFRYTF.

The V and J genes are TRBV2 and TRBJ1-6; D is uncertain. The V and J ends lost 6 bases and 9 bases respectively, with 12 bases between them. The CDR3 loop spans 13 amino acids. Germline V lookup: CDR1 SNHLY, CDR2 FYNNEI. This CDR3 is CASRDPSASPLHF. CDR3 DNA sequence: TGTGCCAGCAGGGACCCTTCGGCTTCACCCCTCCACTTT. The full variable domain, its missing parts supplied by reference TRBV2 and TRBJ1-6, is EPEVTQTPSHQVTQMGQEVILRCVPISNHLYFYWYRQILGQKVEFLVSFYNNEISEKSEIFDDQFSVERPDGSNFTLKIRSTKLEDSAMYFCASRDPSASPLHFGNGTRLTVT.

The V call is TRBV27, the J call TRBJ1-6; weak D call: TRBD1 (6 bases). Germline assignment: CDR1 MNHEY and CDR2 SMNVEV (reference sequence). The CDR3 loop spans 16 amino acids. Between the trimmed V and J ends, which lost 5 bases and 10 bases, there was a span of 21 bases. CDR3 sequence: CASSQWGAEKISPLHF. CDR3 DNA: TGTGCCAGCAGTCAATGGGGGGCAGAAAAGATCTCACCCCTCCACTTT.

The chain links TRBV7-2 to TRBJ2-1; 9 nucleotides align to TRBD1. Per germline, CDR1 SGHTA and CDR2 FQGNSA. Trimming took 0 bases from V and 6 from J; bases not matched to a gene: 12. This CDR3 contains 18 residues. DNA for the CDR3: TGTGCCAGCAGCTTAGCCGGGACAGGGTTTACGGTTGGCAATGAGCAGTTCTTC. Its translation: CASSLAGTGFTVGNEQFF.

Written as DNA, the CDR3 is TGTGCCAGCAGACCCTCCCGGGCCGGGGAGCTGTTTTTT. Its translation: CASRPSRAGELFF. This chain joins TRBV7-3 and TRBJ2-2; D uncertain. The CDR3 has 13 residues. The germline V gene encodes CDR1 SGHTA and CDR2 FQGTGA. V was cut by 6 bases and J by 6 bases, with 11 bases left in between.